This TCR beta chain comes out of a study of beta chain features in type 1 diabetes. CDR1 and CDR2 (germline): LNHNV, YYDKDF (reference sequence). CDR3 size: 15 residues. The ends were cut back, 0 bases at V and 2 bases at J, with 11 bases in the middle. Reverse transcribing all isolated RNA meant expressed TCRB transcripts were sequenced. This table comes from immunoSEQ multiplex PCR, and its TCRdb copy is limited to in-frame clones, with some not included. The table includes about 320,000 clones, 14% detected once. Sequenced material: central memory CD4+ T cells from blood. The sequence derives from a young man in good health. The chain recombines TRBV15 with TRBJ2-7; tentative D call: TRBD1 (6 bases). Here the CDR3 DNA reads TGTGCCACCAGCAGAGAATTGGGACAAGCCTACGAGCAGTACTTC. Translated, it gives CATSRELGQAYEQYF.